This T cell receptor beta chain originates from a study of blood T cell repertoires in COVID-19. Study-wide context: Samples came from the United States, Italy and Spain, spanning acute and convalescent COVID-19. PBMCs, B-cell-depleted T cells, or T cells were the source of the cDNA or gDNA that made up the material.

Germline V gene lookup returns CDR1 MNHEY and CDR2 SVGAGI. There are 14 residues in the CDR3. The V and J ends lost 5 bases and 7 bases, in that order; junction bases with no gene match: 7. Sequencing used immunoSEQ multiplex PCR; TCRdb keeps in-frame clones, though not all of them. Among some 260,000 clones listed, more than 70% were seen once. Source material: peripheral blood. The receptor comes from a woman under 30 with acute or convalescent COVID-19. The chain carries TRBV6-5 and TRBJ2-1; TRBD2 aligns across 8 bases. Here the CDR3 reads CASSQREIWNEQFF. CDR3 coding DNA: TGTGCCAGCAGTCAGCGGGAGATCTGGAATGAGCAGTTCTTC.